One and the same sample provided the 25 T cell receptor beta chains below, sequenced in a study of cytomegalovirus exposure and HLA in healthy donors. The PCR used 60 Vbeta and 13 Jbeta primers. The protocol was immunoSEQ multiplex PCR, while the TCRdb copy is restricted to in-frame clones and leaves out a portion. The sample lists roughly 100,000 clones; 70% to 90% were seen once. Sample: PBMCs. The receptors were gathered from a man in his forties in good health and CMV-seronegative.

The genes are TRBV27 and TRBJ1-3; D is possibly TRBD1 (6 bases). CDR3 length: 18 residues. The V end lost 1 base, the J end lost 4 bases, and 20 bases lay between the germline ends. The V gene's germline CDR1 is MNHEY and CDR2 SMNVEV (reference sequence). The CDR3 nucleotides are TGTGCCAGCAGTTTATATCCCCCCGTACAGGGCGCGGGAAACACCATATATTTT. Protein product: CASSLYPPVQGAGNTIYF.

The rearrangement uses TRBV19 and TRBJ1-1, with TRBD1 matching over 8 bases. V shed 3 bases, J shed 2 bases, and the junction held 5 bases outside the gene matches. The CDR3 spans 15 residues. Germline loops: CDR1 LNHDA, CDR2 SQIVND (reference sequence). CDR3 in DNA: TGTGCCAGTAGTATGACAGGGGTGGGAAACACTGAAGCTTTCTTT. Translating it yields CASSMTGVGNTEAFF.

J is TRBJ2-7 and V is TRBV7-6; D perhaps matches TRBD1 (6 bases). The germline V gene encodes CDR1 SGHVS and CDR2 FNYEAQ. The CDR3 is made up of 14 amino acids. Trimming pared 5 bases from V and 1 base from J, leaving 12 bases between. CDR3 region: CASSPSTGSYEQYF. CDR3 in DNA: TGTGCCAGCAGCCCTAGCACAGGGTCCTACGAGCAGTACTTC.

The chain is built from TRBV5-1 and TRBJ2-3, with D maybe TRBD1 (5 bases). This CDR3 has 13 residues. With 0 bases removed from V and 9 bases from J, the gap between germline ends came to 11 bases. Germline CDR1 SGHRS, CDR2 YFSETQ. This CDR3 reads CASSLEGFETQYF. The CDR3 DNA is TGCGCCAGCAGCTTGGAGGGGTTTGAGACGCAGTATTTT. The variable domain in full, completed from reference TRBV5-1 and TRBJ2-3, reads KAGVTQTPRYLIKTRGQQVTLSCSPISGHRSVSWYQQTPGQGLQFLFEYFSETQRNKGNFPGRFSGRQFSNSRSEMNVSTLELGDSALYLCASSLEGFETQYFGPGTRLTVL.

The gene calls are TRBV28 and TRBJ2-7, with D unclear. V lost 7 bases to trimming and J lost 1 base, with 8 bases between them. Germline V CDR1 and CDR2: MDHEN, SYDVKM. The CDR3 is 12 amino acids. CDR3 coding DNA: TGTGCCAGCACTGGGCCTTCCTACGAGCAGTACTTC. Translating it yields CASTGPSYEQYF.

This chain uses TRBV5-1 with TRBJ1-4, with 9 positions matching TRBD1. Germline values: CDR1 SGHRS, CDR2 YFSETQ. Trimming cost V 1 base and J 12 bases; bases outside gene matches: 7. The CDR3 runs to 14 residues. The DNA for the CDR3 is TGCGCCAGCAGCTTGACAGGGGGCTCGGAGGAACTGTTTTTT. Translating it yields CASSLTGGSEELFF.

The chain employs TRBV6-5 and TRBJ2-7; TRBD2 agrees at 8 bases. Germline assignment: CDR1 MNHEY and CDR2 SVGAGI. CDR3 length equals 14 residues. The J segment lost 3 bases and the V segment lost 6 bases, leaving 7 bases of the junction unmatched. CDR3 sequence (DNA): TGTGCCAGCAGGGCGAGTGGGACTAGCTACGAGCAGTACTTC. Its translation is CASRASGTSYEQYF.

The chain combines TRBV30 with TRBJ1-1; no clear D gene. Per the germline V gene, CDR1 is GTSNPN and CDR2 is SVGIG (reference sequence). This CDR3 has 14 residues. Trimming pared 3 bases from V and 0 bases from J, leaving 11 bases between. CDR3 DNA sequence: TGTGCCTGGAGCCTAGCACTCATGAACACTGAAGCTTTCTTT. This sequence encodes CAWSLALMNTEAFF.

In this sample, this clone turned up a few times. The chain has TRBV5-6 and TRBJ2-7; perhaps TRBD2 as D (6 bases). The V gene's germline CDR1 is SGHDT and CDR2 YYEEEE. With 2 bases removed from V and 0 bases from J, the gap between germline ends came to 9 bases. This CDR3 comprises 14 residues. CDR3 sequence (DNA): TGTGCCAGCAGCTTAGACGGGAGCTCCTACGAGCAGTACTTC. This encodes CASSLDGSSYEQYF. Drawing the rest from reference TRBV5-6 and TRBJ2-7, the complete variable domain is DAGVTQSPTHLIKTRGQQVTLRCSPKSGHDTVSWYQQALGQGPQFIFQYYEEEERQRGNFPDRFSGHQFPNYSSELNVNALLLGDSALYLCASSLDGSSYEQYFGPGTRLTVT.

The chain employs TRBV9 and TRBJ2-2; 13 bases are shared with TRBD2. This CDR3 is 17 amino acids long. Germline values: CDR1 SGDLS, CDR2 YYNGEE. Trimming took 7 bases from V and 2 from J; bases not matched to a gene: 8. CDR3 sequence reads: CASGKTSGGANTGELFF. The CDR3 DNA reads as TGTGCCAGCGGCAAAACTAGCGGGGGGGCTAACACCGGGGAGCTGTTTTTT.

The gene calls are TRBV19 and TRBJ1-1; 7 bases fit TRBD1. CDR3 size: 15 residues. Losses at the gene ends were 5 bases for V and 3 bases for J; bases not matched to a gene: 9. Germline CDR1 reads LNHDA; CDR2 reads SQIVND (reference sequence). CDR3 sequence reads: CASSQSSTGHTEAFF. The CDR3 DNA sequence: TGTGCCAGTAGTCAATCCTCGACAGGGCACACTGAAGCTTTCTTT.

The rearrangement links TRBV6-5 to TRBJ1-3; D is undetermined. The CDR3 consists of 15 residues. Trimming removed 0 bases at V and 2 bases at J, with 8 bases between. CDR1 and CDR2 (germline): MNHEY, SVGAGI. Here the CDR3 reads CASSYSAGAGNTIYF. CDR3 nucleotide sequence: TGTGCCAGCAGTTACTCGGCCGGAGCTGGAAACACCATATATTTT.

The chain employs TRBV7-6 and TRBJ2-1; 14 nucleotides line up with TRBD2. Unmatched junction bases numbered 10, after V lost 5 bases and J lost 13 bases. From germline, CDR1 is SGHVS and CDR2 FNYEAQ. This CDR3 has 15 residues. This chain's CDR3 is CASSPGLAGGRSQFF. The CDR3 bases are TGTGCCAGCAGCCCTGGACTAGCGGGGGGCCGGTCTCAGTTCTTC.

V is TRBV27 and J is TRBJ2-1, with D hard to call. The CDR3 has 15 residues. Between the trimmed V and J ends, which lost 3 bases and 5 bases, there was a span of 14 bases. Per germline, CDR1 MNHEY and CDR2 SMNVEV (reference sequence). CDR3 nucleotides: TGTGCCAGCAGTTTTTCGAGTTACTCTGACAATGAGCAGTTCTTC. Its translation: CASSFSSYSDNEQFF.

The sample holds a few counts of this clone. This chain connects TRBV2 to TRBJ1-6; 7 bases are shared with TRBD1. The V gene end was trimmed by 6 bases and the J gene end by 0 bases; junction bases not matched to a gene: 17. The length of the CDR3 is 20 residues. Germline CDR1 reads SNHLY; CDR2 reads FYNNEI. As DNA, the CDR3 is TGTGCCAGCAGGGCGACATCCACTGGAGGGGACAGCTCCTATAATTCACCCCTCCACTTT. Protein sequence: CASRATSTGGDSSYNSPLHF.

The CDR3 spells CASSAFGGSPGPYEQYF. CDR3 nucleotide sequence: TGTGCCAGCAGTGCCTTCGGGGGGTCACCCGGACCCTACGAGCAGTACTTC. The rearrangement uses TRBV25-1 and TRBJ2-7; 7 bases match TRBD2. CDR1 is MGHDK, CDR2 SYGVNS, per germline. The ends lost 4 bases at V and 2 bases at J; junction bases unmatched: 14. The CDR3 totals 17 residues.

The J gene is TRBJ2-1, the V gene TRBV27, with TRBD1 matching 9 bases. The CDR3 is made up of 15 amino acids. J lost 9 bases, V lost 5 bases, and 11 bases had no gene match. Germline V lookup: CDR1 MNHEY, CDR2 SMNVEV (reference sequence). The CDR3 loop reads CASSGEGQGETEQFF. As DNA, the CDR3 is TGTGCCAGCAGTGGCGAGGGACAGGGAGAGACTGAGCAGTTCTTC.

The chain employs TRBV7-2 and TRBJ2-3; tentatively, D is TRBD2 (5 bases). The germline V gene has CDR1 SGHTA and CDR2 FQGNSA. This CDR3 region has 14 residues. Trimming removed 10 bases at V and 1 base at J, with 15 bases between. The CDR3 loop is CATSQNGGTDTQYF. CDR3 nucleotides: TGTGCCACCTCTCAGAACGGGGGCACAGATACGCAGTATTTT.

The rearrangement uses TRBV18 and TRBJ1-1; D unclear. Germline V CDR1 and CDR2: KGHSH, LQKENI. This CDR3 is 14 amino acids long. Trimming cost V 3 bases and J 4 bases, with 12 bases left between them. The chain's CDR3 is CASSPLEWSTEAFF. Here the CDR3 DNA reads TGTGCCAGCTCACCCCTGGAGTGGAGCACTGAAGCTTTCTTT. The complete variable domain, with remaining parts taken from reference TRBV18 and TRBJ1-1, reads NAGVMQNPRHLVRRRGQEARLRCSPMKGHSHVYWYRQLPEEGLKFMVYLQKENIIDESGMPKERFSAEFPKEGPSILRIQQVVRGDSAAYFCASSPLEWSTEAFFGQGTRLTVV.

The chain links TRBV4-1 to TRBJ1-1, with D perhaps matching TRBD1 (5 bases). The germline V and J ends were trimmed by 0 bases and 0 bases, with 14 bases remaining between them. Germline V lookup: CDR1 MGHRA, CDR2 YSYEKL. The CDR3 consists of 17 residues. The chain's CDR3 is CASSQDLVQGMNTEAFF. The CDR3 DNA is TGCGCCAGCAGCCAAGATCTCGTCCAGGGTATGAACACTGAAGCTTTCTTT.

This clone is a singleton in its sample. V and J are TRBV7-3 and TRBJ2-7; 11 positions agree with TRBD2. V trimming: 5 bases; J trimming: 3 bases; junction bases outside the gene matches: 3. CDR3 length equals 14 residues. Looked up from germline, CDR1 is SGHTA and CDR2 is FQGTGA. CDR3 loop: CASSTSGGSYEQYF. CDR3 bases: TGTGCCAGCAGCACTAGCGGGGGCAGCTACGAGCAGTACTTC.

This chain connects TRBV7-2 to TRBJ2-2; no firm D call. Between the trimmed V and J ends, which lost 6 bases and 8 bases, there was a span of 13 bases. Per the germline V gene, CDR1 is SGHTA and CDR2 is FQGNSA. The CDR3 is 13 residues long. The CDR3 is CASRPPPMGELFF. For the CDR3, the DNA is TGTGCCAGCAGACCTCCCCCTATGGGGGAGCTGTTTTTT.

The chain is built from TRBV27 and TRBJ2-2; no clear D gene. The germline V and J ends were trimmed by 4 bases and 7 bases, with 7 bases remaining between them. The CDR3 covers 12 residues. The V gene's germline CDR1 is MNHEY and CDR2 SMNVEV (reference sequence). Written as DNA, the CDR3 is TGTGCCAGCAGTTCGAGGTTCGGGGAGCTGTTTTTT. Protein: CASSSRFGELFF.

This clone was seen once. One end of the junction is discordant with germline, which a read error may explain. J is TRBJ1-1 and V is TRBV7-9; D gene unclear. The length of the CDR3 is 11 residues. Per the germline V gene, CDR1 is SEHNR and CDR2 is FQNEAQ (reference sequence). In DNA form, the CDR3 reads TGTTCCAGCATAATCGACACTGAAGCTTTCTTT. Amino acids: CSSIIDTEAFF.

For the CDR3, the DNA is TGCGCCAGCAACAACCTGGGTATGGGGGGCTCTGGAAACACCATATATTTT. Protein sequence: CASNNLGMGGSGNTIYF. The V and J genes are TRBV5-1 and TRBJ1-3, with TRBD1 as a possible D gene (5 bases). The CDR3 totals 17 residues. Trimming shortened V by 6 bases and J by 0 bases, and 19 bases separated the two germline ends. CDR1 is SGHRS, CDR2 YFSETQ, per germline.